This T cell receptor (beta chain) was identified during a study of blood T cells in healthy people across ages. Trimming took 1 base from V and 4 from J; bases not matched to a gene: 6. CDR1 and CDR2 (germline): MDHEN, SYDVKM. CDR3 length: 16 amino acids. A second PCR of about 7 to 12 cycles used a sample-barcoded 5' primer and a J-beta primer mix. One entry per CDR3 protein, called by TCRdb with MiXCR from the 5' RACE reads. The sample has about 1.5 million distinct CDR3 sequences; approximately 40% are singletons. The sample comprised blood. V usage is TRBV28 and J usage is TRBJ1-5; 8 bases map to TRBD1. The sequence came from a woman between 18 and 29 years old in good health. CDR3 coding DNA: TGTGCCAGCAGTTTATCAGGGGGCACTGTGAATCAGCCCCAGCATTTT. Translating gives CASSLSGGTVNQPQHF.